The T cell receptor beta chain described here comes from a study of T cell responses to AZD1222 COVID-19 vaccine. This table comes from immunoSEQ multiplex PCR, and its TCRdb copy is limited to in-frame clones, with some not included. The table records fewer than 120,000 clones, roughly 90% of them present only once. The sample consisted of peripheral blood, taken on day 0 of AZD1222 vaccination. The TCR was taken from an adult in good health.

The CDR3 protein is CASSLASAGGSYNEQFF. The CDR3 DNA sequence: TGTGCCAGCAGCTTAGCTTCAGCGGGGGGTTCCTACAATGAGCAGTTCTTC. The chain joins TRBV7-8 to TRBJ2-1; 9 bases are shared with TRBD2. The CDR3 extends over 17 amino acids. V lost 0 bases to trimming and J lost 1 base; unmatched junction nucleotides: 4. CDR1 and CDR2 (germline): SGHVS, FQNEAQ.